This is a list of T cell receptor beta chains from one sample in a study of cytomegalovirus exposure and HLA in healthy donors. Clones were sequenced by immunoSEQ multiplex PCR, and TCRdb holds only the in-frame ones, with some missing. Found here are around 150,000 clones, about 75% of them singletons; the top ten hold 2.5% to 3%. The sequencing sample was made of PBMCs. Receptor source: a woman in her 50s in good health and CMV-seropositive. Each CDR3 is given with its conserved first and last residue. D genes are given only for firm matches. Size is omitted from some rows. Given values are once, few, many or a class for expanded clones.

cdr3_aa cdr3_nt j_call v_call d_call clone_size
CASSRVPGTGSRKLFF TGCGCCAGCAGCCGAGTGCCCGGGACAGGGTCCCGAAAACTGTTTTTT TRBJ1-4 TRBV4-1 TRBD1 .
CASSLGASGVLDTQYF TGTGCCAGCAGCTTAGGGGCTAGCGGAGTTTTAGATACGCAGTATTTT TRBJ2-3 TRBV13 TRBD2 few
CASTTTWGVGDTEAFF TGTGCCAGCACTACAACATGGGGGGTCGGCGACACTGAAGCTTTCTTT TRBJ1-1 TRBV7-9 . .
CASSLDRGDEAFF TGTGCCAGCAGCTTAGACAGGGGCGATGAAGCTTTCTTT TRBJ1-1 TRBV11-2 . .
CASSLGAMWLTNTEAFF TGTGCCAGCAGCTTAGGGGCTATGTGGTTAACGAACACTGAAGCTTTCTTT TRBJ1-1 TRBV7-9 . once
CASSLRGEAEAFF TGTGCCAGCAGCTTGAGAGGGGAGGCTGAAGCTTTCTTT TRBJ1-1 TRBV7-8 . .
CASSPGTGFNEKLFF TGTGCCAGCAGCCCCGGGACAGGGTTTAATGAAAAACTGTTTTTT TRBJ1-4 TRBV6-1 TRBD1 few
CASSLGGVLPIEGTEAFF TGTGCCAGCAGCTTGGGGGGGGTTTTGCCAATTGAAGGCACTGAAGCTTTCTTT TRBJ1-1 TRBV5-4 . .
CASSYSPGQVTEAFF TGCGCCAGCAGTTATAGCCCGGGACAGGTCACTGAAGCTTTCTTT TRBJ1-1 TRBV5-1 TRBD1 once
CASSQNRPGAGDQSGNTIYF TGCGCCAGCAGCCAAAACCGCCCCGGGGCAGGGGATCAATCTGGAAACACCATATATTTT TRBJ1-3 TRBV4-1 . .
CASSQFGTGSNYGYTF TGTGCCAGCAGCCAATTCGGGACAGGGTCTAACTATGGCTACACCTTC TRBJ1-2 TRBV5-4 TRBD1 few
CASSFGGSGANVLTF TGTGCCAGCAGTTTTGGAGGCTCTGGGGCCAACGTCCTGACTTTC TRBJ2-6 TRBV27 . once
CASSEVPGVEQYF TGTGCCAGCAGTGAGGTTCCAGGGGTAGAGCAGTATTTT TRBJ2-3 TRBV6-1 . once
CASSLAASVSYEQYF TGTGCCAGCAGCTTGGCCGCTAGCGTCTCCTACGAGCAGTACTTC TRBJ2-7 TRBV5-5 . .
CASSRGQFNQPQHF TGTGCCAGCAGCCGGGGACAGTTCAATCAGCCCCAGCATTTT TRBJ1-5 TRBV7-2 TRBD1 .
CASSVPSAGEKLFF TGTGCCAGCAGCGTACCGTCGGCAGGGGAAAAACTGTTTTTT TRBJ1-4 TRBV5-4 . .
CASSYQGLAGARVFF TGTGCCAGCAGTTACCAGGGACTAGCGGGGGCCCGGGTGTTTTTT TRBJ2-2 TRBV27 TRBD2 .
CASTPGGAGRNTEAFF TGTGCCAGCACCCCCGGGGGGGCGGGTAGGAACACTGAAGCTTTCTTT TRBJ1-1 TRBV27 . .
CASSQGAGVYNEQFF TGCGCCAGCAGCCAAGGAGCGGGGGTATACAATGAGCAGTTCTTC TRBJ2-1 TRBV4-1 TRBD2 .
CAISAGQGARREQFF TGTGCCATCAGTGCGGGACAGGGGGCGCGAAGGGAGCAGTTCTTC TRBJ2-1 TRBV10-3 TRBD1 few
CASSSDRAPVGYTF TGCGCCAGCAGCTCTGACAGGGCCCCGGTTGGCTACACCTTC TRBJ1-2 TRBV5-1 TRBD1 .
CASSPQVAGNTIYF TGTGCCAGCAGTCCACAGGTTGCTGGAAACACCATATATTTT TRBJ1-3 TRBV6-5 . few
CASSPRDRGVLGNQPQHF TGTGCCAGCAGCCCCCGGGACAGGGGGGTTTTGGGCAATCAGCCCCAGCATTTT TRBJ1-5 TRBV7-2 TRBD1 .
CASSRGTITNEKLFF TGTGCCAGTAGTCGGGGAACTATAACTAATGAAAAACTGTTTTTT TRBJ1-4 TRBV19 . .
CASSALAGVVNEQFF TGTGCCAGCAGCGCGTTAGCGGGGGTTGTTAATGAGCAGTTCTTC TRBJ2-1 TRBV11-2 TRBD2 .
CATSGPRVKFNEKLFF TGTGCCACCAGCGGCCCCCGGGTCAAGTTTAATGAAAAACTGTTTTTT TRBJ1-4 TRBV15 . .
CASSQDRGSNNEQFF TGCGCCAGCAGCCAAGACAGGGGTTCGAACAATGAGCAGTTCTTC TRBJ2-1 TRBV4-1 . .
CASSLSDMRTEAFF TGTGCCAGCAGTTTATCGGACATGAGGACTGAAGCTTTCTTT TRBJ1-1 TRBV27 . .
CSVDRGNTEAFF TGCAGCGTTGATCGGGGGAACACTGAAGCTTTCTTT TRBJ1-1 TRBV29-1 . .